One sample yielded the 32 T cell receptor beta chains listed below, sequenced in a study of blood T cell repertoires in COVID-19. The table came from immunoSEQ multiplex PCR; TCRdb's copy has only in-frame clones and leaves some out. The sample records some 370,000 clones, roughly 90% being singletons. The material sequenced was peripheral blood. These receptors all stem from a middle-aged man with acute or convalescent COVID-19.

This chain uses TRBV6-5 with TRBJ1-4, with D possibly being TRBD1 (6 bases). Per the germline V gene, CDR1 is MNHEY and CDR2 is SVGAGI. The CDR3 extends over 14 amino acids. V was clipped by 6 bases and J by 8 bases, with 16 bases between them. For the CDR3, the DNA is TGTGCCAGCAGGGCAACAGGGTCGCGCGAAAAACTGTTTTTT. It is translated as CASRATGSREKLFF.

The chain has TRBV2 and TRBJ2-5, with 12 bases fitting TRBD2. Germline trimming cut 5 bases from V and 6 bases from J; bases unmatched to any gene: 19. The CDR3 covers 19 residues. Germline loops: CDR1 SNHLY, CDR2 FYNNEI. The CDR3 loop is CASSIGLAGYGSFMQTQYF. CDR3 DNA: TGTGCCAGCAGTATCGGACTAGCGGGATACGGTTCTTTTATGCAGACCCAGTACTTC.

DNA of the CDR3: TGTGCCAGAAGCTTGGAATACTACGAGCAGTACTTC. It specifies CARSLEYYEQYF. The V and J genes are TRBV5-3 and TRBJ2-7; D remains ambiguous. TRBV5-3 is an ORF, and what it does is uncertain. The ends were cut back, 0 bases at V and 3 bases at J, with 4 bases in the middle. CDR3 size: 12 residues.

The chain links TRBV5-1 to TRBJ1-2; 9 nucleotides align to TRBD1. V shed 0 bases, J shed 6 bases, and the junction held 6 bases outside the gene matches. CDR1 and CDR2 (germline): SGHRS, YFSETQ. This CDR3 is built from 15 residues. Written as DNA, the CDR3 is TGCGCCAGCAGCTTGGTTTCGGGACAGGGCCATGGCTACACCTTC. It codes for CASSLVSGQGHGYTF.

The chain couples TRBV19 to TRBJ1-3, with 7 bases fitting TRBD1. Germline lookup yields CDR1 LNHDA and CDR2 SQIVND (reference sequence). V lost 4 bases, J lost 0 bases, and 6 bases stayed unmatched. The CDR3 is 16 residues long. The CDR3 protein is CASSTDRQSSGNTIYF. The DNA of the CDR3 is TGTGCCAGTAGTACGGACAGGCAGAGCTCTGGAAACACCATATATTTT. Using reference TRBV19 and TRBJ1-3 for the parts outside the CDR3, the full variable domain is DGGITQSPKYLFRKEGQNVTLSCEQNLNHDAMYWYRQDPGQGLRLIYYSQIVNDFQKGDIAEGYSVSREKKESFPLTVTSAQKNPTAFYLCASSTDRQSSGNTIYFGEGSWLTVV.

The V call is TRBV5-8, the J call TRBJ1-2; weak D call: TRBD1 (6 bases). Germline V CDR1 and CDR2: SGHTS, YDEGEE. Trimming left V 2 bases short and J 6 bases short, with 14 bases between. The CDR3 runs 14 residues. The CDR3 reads CASSLRSGADGYTF. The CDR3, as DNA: TGTGCCAGCAGCTTACGGTCAGGGGCCGATGGCTACACCTTC. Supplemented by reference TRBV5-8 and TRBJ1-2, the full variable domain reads EAGVTQSPTHLIKTRGQQATLRCSPISGHTSVYWYQQALGLGLQFLLWYDEGEERNRGNFPPRFSGRQFPNYSSELNVNALELEDSALYLCASSLRSGADGYTFGSGTRLTVV.

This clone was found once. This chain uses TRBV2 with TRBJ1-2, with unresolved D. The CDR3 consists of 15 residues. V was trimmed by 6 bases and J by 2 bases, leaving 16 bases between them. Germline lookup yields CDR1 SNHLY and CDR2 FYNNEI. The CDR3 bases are TGTGCCAGCAGACGAGACAACACGCTCAACTATGGCTACACCTTC. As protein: CASRRDNTLNYGYTF. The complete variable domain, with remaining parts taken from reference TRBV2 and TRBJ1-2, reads EPEVTQTPSHQVTQMGQEVILRCVPISNHLYFYWYRQILGQKVEFLVSFYNNEISEKSEIFDDQFSVERPDGSNFTLKIRSTKLEDSAMYFCASRRDNTLNYGYTFGSGTRLTVV.

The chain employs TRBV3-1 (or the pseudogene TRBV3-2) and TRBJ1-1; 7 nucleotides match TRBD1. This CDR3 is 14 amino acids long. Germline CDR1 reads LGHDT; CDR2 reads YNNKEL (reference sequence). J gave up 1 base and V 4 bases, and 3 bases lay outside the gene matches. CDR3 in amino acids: CASSLRDRNTEAFF. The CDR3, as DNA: TGTGCCAGCAGCCTACGGGACAGGAACACTGAAGCTTTCTTT.

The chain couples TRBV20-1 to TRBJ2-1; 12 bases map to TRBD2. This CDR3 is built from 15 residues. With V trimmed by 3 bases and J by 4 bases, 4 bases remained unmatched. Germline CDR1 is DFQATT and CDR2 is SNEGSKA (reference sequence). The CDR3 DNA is TGCAGTGCTAGTCCACTAGCGGGAGGATACAATGAGCAGTTCTTC. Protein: CSASPLAGGYNEQFF.

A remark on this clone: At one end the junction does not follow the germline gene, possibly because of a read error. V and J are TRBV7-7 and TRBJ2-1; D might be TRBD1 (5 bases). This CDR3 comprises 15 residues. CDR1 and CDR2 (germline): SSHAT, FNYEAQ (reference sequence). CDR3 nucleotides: TGTGCTAGCAGCTTAGGCTTGTCAGGGCGAAATGAGCAGTTCTTC. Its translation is CASSLGLSGRNEQFF. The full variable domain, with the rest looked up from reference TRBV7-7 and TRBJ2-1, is GAGVSQSPRYKVTKRGQDVTLRCDPISSHATLYWYQQALGQGPEFLTYFNYEAQPDKSGLPSDRFSAERPEGSISTLTIQRTEQRDSAMYRCASSLGLSGRNEQFFGPGTRLTVL.

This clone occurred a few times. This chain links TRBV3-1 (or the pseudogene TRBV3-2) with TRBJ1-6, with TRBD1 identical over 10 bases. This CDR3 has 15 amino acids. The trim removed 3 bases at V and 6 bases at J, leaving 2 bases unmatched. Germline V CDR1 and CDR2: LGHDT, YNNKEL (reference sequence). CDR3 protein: CASSQTGGGNSPLHF. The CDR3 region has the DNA TGTGCCAGCAGCCAGACAGGGGGCGGTAATTCACCCCTCCACTTT.

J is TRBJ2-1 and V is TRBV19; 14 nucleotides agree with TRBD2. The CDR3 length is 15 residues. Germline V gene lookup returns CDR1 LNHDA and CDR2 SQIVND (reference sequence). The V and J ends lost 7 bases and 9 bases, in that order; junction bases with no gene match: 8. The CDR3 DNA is TGTGCCAGTATCGGGACTAGCGGGAGTCAGGGTGAGCAGTTCTTC. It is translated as CASIGTSGSQGEQFF.

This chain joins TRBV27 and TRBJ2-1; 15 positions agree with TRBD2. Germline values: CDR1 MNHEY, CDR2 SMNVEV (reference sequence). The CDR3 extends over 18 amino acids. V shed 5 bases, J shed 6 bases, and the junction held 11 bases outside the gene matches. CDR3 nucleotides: TGTGCCAGCAGTGATCGAGGACTAGCGGGAGGGCCGGGCAATGAGCAGTTCTTC. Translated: CASSDRGLAGGPGNEQFF.

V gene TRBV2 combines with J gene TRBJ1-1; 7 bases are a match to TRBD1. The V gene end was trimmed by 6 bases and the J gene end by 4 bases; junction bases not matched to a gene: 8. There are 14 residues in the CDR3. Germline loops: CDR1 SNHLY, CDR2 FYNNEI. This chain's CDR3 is CASSVTGVSTEAFF. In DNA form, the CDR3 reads TGTGCCAGCAGCGTAACAGGGGTGTCCACTGAAGCTTTCTTT.

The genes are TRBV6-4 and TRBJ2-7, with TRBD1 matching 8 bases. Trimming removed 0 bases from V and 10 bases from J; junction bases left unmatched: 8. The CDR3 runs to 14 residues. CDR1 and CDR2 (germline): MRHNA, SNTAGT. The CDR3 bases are TGTGCCAGCAGTGACTCGGTAGGGACAGGAAAACAGTACTTC. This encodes CASSDSVGTGKQYF.

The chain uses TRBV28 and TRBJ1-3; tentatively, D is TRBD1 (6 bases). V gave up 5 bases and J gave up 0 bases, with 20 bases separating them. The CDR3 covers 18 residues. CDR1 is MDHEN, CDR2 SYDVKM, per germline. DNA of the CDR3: TGTGCCAGCAGTGACCTCCTCCGGGGGGCTCGCTCTGGAAACACCATATATTTT. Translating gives CASSDLLRGARSGNTIYF.

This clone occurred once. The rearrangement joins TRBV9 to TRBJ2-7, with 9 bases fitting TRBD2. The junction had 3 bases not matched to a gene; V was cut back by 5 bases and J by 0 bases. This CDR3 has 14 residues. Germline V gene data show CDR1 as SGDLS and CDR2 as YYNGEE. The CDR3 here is CASSPSGTSYEQYF. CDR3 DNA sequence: TGTGCCAGCAGTCCTAGCGGGACCTCCTACGAGCAGTACTTC.

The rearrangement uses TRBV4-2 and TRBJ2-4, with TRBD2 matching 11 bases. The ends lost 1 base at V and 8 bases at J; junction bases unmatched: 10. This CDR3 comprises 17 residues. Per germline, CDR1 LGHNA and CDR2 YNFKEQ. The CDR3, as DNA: TGTGCCAGCAGCCAAGGGTTAGCGGGAGGGCCGGGGGACATTCAGTACTTC. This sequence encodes CASSQGLAGGPGDIQYF.

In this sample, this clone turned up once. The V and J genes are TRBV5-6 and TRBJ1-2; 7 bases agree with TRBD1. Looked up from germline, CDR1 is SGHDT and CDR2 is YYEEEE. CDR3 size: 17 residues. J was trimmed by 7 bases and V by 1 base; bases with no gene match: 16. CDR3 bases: TGTGCCAGCAGCTTGTCGTATTCAGGAGGGGGCGCGTCTGGCTACACCTTC. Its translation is CASSLSYSGGGASGYTF.

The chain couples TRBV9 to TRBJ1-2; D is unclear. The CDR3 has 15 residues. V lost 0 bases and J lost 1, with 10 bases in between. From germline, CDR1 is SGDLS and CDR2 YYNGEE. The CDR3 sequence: CASSVGRVGNYGYTF. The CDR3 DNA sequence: TGTGCCAGCAGCGTAGGGAGGGTCGGTAACTATGGCTACACCTTC.

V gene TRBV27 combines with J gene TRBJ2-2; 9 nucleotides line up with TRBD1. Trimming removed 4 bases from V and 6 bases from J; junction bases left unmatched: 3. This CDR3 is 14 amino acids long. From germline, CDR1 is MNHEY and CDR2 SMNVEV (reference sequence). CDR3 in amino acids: CASSYDRGAGELFF. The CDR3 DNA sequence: TGTGCCAGCAGTTATGACAGGGGGGCCGGGGAGCTGTTTTTT.

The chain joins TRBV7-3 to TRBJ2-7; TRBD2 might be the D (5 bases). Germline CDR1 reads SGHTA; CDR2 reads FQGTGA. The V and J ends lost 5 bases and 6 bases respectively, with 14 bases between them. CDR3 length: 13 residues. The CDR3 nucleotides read TGTGCCAGCAGCCCCTCGGGGAGCACCGAGCAGTACTTC. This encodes CASSPSGSTEQYF. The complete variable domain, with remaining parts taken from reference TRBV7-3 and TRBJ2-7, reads GAGVSQTPSNKVTEKGKYVELRCDPISGHTALYWYRQSLGQGPEFLIYFQGTGAADDSGLPNDRFFAVRPEGSVSTLKIQRTERGDSAVYLCASSPSGSTEQYFGPGTRLTVT.

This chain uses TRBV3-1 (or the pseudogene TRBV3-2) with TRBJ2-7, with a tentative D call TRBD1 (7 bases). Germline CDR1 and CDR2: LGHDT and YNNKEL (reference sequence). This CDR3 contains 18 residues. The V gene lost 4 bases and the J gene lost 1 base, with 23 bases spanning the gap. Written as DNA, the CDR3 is TGTGCCAGCAGCCCTACACCCGGGGGCAGGGGGAGTTCCTACGAGCAGTACTTC. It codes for CASSPTPGGRGSSYEQYF.

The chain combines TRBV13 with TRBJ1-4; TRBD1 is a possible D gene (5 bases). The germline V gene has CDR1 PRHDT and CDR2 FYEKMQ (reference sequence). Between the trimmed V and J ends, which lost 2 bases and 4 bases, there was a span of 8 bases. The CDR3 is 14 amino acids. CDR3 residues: CASSLQGGNEKLFF. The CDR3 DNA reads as TGTGCCAGCAGCTTACAGGGTGGTAATGAAAAACTGTTTTTT.

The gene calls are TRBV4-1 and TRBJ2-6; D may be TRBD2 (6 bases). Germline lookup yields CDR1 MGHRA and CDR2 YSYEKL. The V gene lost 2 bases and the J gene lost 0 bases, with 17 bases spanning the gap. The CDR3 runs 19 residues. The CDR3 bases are TGCGCCAGCAGCCAAAGGGCCCGGGAGCGTCTCTCTGGGGCCAACGTCCTGACTTTC. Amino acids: CASSQRARERLSGANVLTF.

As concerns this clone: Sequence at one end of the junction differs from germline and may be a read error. CDR3 protein: CASSPLTGIGTGELFF. The CDR3 DNA is TGTGCTAGCAGCCCCCTTACAGGGATAGGGACCGGGGAGCTGTTTTTT. This sequence joins TRBV7-7 and TRBJ2-2; D possibly corresponds to TRBD1 (6 bases). The germline CDR1 and CDR2 sequences are SSHAT and FNYEAQ (reference sequence). The CDR3 runs 16 residues. The full variable domain, completed using reference TRBV7-7 and TRBJ2-2, is GAGVSQSPRYKVTKRGQDVTLRCDPISSHATLYWYQQALGQGPEFLTYFNYEAQPDKSGLPSDRFSAERPEGSISTLTIQRTEQRDSAMYRCASSPLTGIGTGELFFGEGSRLTVL.

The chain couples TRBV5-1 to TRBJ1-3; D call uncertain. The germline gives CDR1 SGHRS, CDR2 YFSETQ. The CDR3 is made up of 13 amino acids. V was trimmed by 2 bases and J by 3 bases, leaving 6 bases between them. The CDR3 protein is CASSFQIGNTIYF. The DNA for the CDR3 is TGCGCCAGCAGCTTCCAGATTGGAAACACCATATATTTT. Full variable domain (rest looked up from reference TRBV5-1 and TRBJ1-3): KAGVTQTPRYLIKTRGQQVTLSCSPISGHRSVSWYQQTPGQGLQFLFEYFSETQRNKGNFPGRFSGRQFSNSRSEMNVSTLELGDSALYLCASSFQIGNTIYFGEGSWLTVV.

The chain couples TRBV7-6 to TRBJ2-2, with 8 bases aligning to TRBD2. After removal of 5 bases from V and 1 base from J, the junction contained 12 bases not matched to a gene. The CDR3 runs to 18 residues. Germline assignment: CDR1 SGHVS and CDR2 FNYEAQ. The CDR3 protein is CASSPNRGGGMNTGELFF. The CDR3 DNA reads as TGTGCCAGCAGCCCGAACCGGGGGGGAGGGATGAACACCGGGGAGCTGTTTTTT.

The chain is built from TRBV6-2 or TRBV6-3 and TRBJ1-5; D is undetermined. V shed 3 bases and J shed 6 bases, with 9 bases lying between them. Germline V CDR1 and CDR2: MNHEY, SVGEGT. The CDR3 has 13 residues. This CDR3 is CASSYGEGQPQHF. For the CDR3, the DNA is TGTGCCAGCAGTTATGGGGAGGGTCAGCCCCAGCATTTT.

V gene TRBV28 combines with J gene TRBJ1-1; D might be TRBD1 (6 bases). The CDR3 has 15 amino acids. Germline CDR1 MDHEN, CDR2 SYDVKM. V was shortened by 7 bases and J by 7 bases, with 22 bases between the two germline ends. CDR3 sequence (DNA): TGTGCCAGCATCCTGGGCAGGGGAGGGTACAGTGAAGCTTTCTTT. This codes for CASILGRGGYSEAFF. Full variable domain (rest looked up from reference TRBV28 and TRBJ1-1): DVKVTQSSRYLVKRTGEKVFLECVQDMDHENMFWYRQDPGLGLRLIYFSYDVKMKEKGDIPEGYSVSREKKERFSLILESASTNQTSMYLCASILGRGGYSEAFFGQGTRLTVV.

The CDR3 sequence is CASSAGTSGRSYNEQFF. The CDR3 nucleotides read TGTGCCAGCAGCGCTGGGACTAGCGGACGGTCCTACAATGAGCAGTTCTTC. The rearrangement links TRBV9 to TRBJ2-1, with 11 bases identical to TRBD2. CDR3 size: 17 residues. With V trimmed by 3 bases and J by 1 base, 6 bases remained unmatched. Germline loops: CDR1 SGDLS, CDR2 YYNGEE.

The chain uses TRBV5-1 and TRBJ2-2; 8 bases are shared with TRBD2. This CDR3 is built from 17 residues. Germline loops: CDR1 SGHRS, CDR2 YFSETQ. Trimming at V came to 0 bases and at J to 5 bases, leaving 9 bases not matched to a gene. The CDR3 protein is CASSLAGGAVLTGELFF. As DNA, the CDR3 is TGCGCCAGCAGCTTGGCCGGGGGGGCTGTGCTGACCGGGGAGCTGTTTTTT.